Listed below are T cell receptor beta chains from one sample, sequenced in a study of neurological immune-mediated disorders. TCRdb independently ran MiXCR on the 5' RACE reads; one entry per CDR3 protein. In the table there are under 50,000 distinct CDR3 sequences, roughly 14% of which are singletons. The specimen was PBMCs. The receptors shown here come from a male donor with HTLV-1-associated myelopathy (HAM/TSP). The CDR3 runs from the conserved cysteine through the conserved F or W. D genes are given only for firm matches. Where a row states a size, it is once, few, many or the class of an expanded clone; other rows omit it.

TRBV20-1	.	TRBJ1-5	many	TGCAGTGCGACCCCCGGGACACGGAATCAGCCCCAGCATTTT	CSATPGTRNQPQHF
TRBV12-3/TRBV12-4	TRBD2	TRBJ2-1	many	TGTGCCAGCAGCCTACTAGCGGGGGGGTTGTGGAATGAGCAGTTCTTC	CASSLLAGGLWNEQFF
TRBV7-9	TRBD1	TRBJ1-4	many	TGTGCCAGCAGCTTAATTTTCAGAGGGGGCGGTGAAAAACTGTTTTTT	CASSLIFRGGGEKLFF
TRBV5-1	TRBD1	TRBJ1-1	many	TGCGCCAGCAGCTTAACACAGGGGGCCGCTGAAGCTTTCTTT	CASSLTQGAAEAFF
TRBV20-1	.	TRBJ2-1	.	TGCAGTGCTAGCGGGGGTTCGCACAATGAGCAGTTCTTC	CSASGGSHNEQFF
TRBV5-1	.	TRBJ2-1	.	TGCGCCAGCAGCTTGTTGGGAGGGATCGCTTTCGGAGGGGGATACAATGAGCAGTTCTTC	CASSLLGGIAFGGGYNEQFF
TRBV7-8	.	TRBJ2-1	.	TGTGCCAGCAGCTCCCAAGCGGGACAGCACCCGGAGGATGAGCAGTTCTTC	CASSSQAGQHPEDEQFF
TRBV20-1	TRBD2	TRBJ2-4	many	TGCAGTGCGGACCGCGGGACTAGAAACATTCAGTACTTC	CSADRGTRNIQYF
TRBV27	.	TRBJ1-2	many	TGTGCCAGCAGTTTATCGGTGGGGGACACGAGTGGCTACACCTTC	CASSLSVGDTSGYTF
TRBV20-1	.	TRBJ2-1	.	TGCAGTGCCAAAAGGGTGGGGGGGGACAAAAATGAGCAGTTCTTC	CSAKRVGGDKNEQFF
TRBV7-9	.	TRBJ1-6	many	TGTGCCAGCAGCTTACCGTCGAATTCACCCCTCCACTTT	CASSLPSNSPLHF
TRBV5-1	.	TRBJ1-2	few	TGCGCCAGCAGCTTTCAGGGGTCTGATGGCTACACCTTC	CASSFQGSDGYTF
TRBV20-1	.	TRBJ1-1	many	TGCAGTGCTGCCCCGGGGGACACTGAAGCTTTCTTT	CSAAPGDTEAFF
TRBV12-3/TRBV12-4	.	TRBJ2-1	many	TGTGCCAGCAGACCGTGGGGGAATGAGCAGTTCTTC	CASRPWGNEQFF
TRBV28	.	TRBJ2-7	few	TGTGCCAGCACTTCCCCCGGCGCAGTTCCCAACGAGCAGTACTTC	CASTSPGAVPNEQYF
TRBV3-1	.	TRBJ2-3	medium-sized	TGTGCCAGCAGCCGTCAATGGAGCGAGCCCACAGATACGCAGTATTTT	CASSRQWSEPTDTQYF